This TCR beta chain stems from a study of shared clonotypes between healthy human individuals. General study results and limits: The study drew on few donors, limiting represented genetic and exposure-history diversity. Non-shared clonotypes had lower generation probabilities than clonotypes shared by all four sorted-subset donors.

On this clone: Its target is not known.

Assay: immunoSEQ multiplex PCR; the TCRdb copy retains only in-frame clones and omits some. Of around 700,000 clones in the sample, approximately 79% are singletons; the top ten hold more than 1.5%. Sequencing was performed on memory CD4+ T cells sorted from blood. Subset denoted: CD45RA-negative fraction. The sequence was obtained from a woman aged 25 to 39 in good health.

CDR3 amino acids: CASRDTSGGPPQFF. DNA for the CDR3: TGTGCCAGCAGGGACACTAGCGGGGGCCCCCCCCAGTTCTTC. The rearrangement links TRBV25-1 to TRBJ2-1; TRBD2 matches at 11 bases. The CDR3 spans 14 residues. Per the germline V gene, CDR1 is MGHDK and CDR2 is SYGVNS. V lost 6 bases, J lost 13 bases, and 11 bases stayed unmatched.